This T cell receptor beta chain was found in a study of T cells in Graves' hyperthyroidism and ophthalmopathy. Notes on the study in general: Among thyroid clonotypes expanded above 0.001, most also appeared in blood. Before onset, ophthalmopathy was predicted by the model a median approximately 6.5 months earlier.

With respect to this clonotype: Its antigen remains unidentified.

V lost 3 bases and J 7 bases, leaving 6 bases between the germline ends. The CDR3 is 12 residues long. Germline V gene sequence: CDR1 WSHSY, CDR2 SAAADI. RNA transcripts yielded amplified TCR beta CDR3 regions. The HTBI set primed first-round TCR CDR3 RT-PCR. MiXCR was run by TCRdb on the multiplex PCR reads, yielding one entry per CDR3 protein. The sample has about 350,000 distinct CDR3 sequences; about 15% are singletons. Graves' hyperthyroidism showing no ophthalmopathy progression within 18 months was considered stable. This sequence was found in a woman in her thirties with Graves' hyperthyroidism. What was sequenced was blood. The genes are TRBV10-2 and TRBJ2-2; D gene uncertain. CDR3 bases: TGCGCCAGCAGTGATCCACGCGGGGAGCTGTTTTTT. Protein product: CASSDPRGELFF.